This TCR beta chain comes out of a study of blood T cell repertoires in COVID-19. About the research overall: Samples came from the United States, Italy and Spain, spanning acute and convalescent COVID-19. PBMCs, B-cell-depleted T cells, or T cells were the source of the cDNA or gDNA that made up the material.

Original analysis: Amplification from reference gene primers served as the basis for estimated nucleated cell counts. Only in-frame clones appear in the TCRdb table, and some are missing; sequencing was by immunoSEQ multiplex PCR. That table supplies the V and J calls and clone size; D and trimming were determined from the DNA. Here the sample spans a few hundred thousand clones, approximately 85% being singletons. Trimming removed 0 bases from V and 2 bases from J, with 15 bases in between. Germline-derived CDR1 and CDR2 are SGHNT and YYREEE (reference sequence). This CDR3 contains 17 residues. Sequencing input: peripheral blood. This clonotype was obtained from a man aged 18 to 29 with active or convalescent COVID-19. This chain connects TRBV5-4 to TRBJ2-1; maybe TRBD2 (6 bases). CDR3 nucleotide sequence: TGTGCCAGCAGCTTGGGTTTCGGCGGGGTACCCTACAATGAGCAGTTCTTC. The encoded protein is CASSLGFGGVPYNEQFF.